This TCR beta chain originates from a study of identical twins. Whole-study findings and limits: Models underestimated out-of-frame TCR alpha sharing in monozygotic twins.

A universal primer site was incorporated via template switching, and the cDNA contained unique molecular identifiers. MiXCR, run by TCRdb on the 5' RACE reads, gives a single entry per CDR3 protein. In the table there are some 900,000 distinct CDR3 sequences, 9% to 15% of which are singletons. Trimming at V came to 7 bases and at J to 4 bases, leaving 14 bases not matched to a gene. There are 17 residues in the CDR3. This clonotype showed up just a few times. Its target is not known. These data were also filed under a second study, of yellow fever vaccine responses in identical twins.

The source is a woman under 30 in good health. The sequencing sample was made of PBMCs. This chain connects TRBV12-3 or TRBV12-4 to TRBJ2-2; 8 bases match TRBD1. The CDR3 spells CASKKGPRTGTTGELFF. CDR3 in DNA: TGTGCCAGCAAAAAGGGACCCAGGACAGGGACCACCGGGGAGCTGTTTTTT.